This TCR beta chain is from a study of T cells in Graves' hyperthyroidism and ophthalmopathy. CDR3 length equals 12 residues. Looked up from germline, CDR1 is MNHEY and CDR2 is SMNVEV (reference sequence). V gave up 5 bases and J gave up 7 bases; unmatched junction bases: 3. The CDR3 regions of TCR beta were amplified from RNA transcripts. The HTBI set primed first-round TCR CDR3 RT-PCR. TCRdb reanalysed the multiplex PCR reads using MiXCR and keeps one entry per CDR3 protein. The sample has more than 300,000 distinct CDR3 sequences; around 15% are singletons. This clonotype was seen ten or more times.

The sample taken for sequencing was blood. This sequence joins TRBV27 and TRBJ1-1, with 8 bases that match TRBD1. This TCR was sampled from a woman in her twenties or thirties with Graves' ophthalmopathy. Written as DNA, the CDR3 is TGTGCCAGCAGTCCCACAGGGGGTGAAGCTTTCTTT. It specifies CASSPTGGEAFF.